The clone carrying this T cell receptor beta chain was counted only a few times. No antigen is known for it. The data were taken from a study of T-cell memory formation after mild COVID-19. About the research overall: TCR clusters were largely donor specific. General study points: Contracting clones localized mainly to CM and EM when CD4+ and mainly to EMRA when CD8+. Clones shrinking between day 15 and 85 showed a balanced CD4/CD8 split, and those that grew later tilted toward CD4+.

TCRdb independently ran MiXCR on the 5' RACE reads; one entry per CDR3 protein. Of around 150,000 distinct CDR3 sequences detected, about 15% appear once; the ten largest clones hold 13% to 15%. V dropped 7 bases and J dropped 6; count of bases not matched to a gene: 9. This CDR3 is built from 13 residues. Per germline, CDR1 SQVTM and CDR2 ANQGSEA. The sequence was collected from an adult woman who had mild COVID-19 (a few samples of this study predate the infection). Cell type and time point are not known. The chain uses TRBV29-1 and TRBJ1-2; 9 bases line up with TRBD1. The sample consisted of PBMCs or a T cell subset sorted from them (not recorded which). CDR3 coding DNA: TGCAGCGCTAGCCCGGGACAGGGTAATGGCTACACCTTC. Translating it yields CSASPGQGNGYTF.